This T cell receptor (beta chain) was profiled in a study of T cell responses to AZD1222 COVID-19 vaccine. J gave up 0 bases and V 1 base, and 14 bases lay outside the gene matches. Germline lookup yields CDR1 SGHAT and CDR2 FQNNGV. This CDR3 contains 19 residues. Method: immunoSEQ multiplex PCR; TCRdb's copy keeps in-frame clones and lacks some. Seen here are about 160,000 clones, about nine tenths observed once, and the top ten hold more than 5%. V is TRBV11-2 and J is TRBJ2-7; 8 nucleotides match TRBD1. The TCR was taken from an adult in good health. Specimen: peripheral blood, collected on day 0 of AZD1222 vaccination. CDR3 sequence: CASSLVRTGFISNSYEQYF. The CDR3 nucleotides are TGTGCCAGCAGCTTAGTAAGGACAGGGTTTATTTCAAACTCCTACGAGCAGTACTTC.